This record concerns one T cell receptor beta chain sequence. These data come from a study of T cell changes during pregnancy in multiple sclerosis. Germline loops: CDR1 MNHNS, CDR2 SASEGT. The V and J ends lost 5 bases and 0 bases respectively, with 9 bases between them. CDR3 length: 14 residues. The assay was immunoSEQ multiplex PCR, and TCRdb's table has in-frame clones only and misses some. The table shows around 78,000 clones, with roughly 93% occurring only once. This specimen consisted of peripheral blood, obtained in the second trimester of pregnancy. The TCR sequence derives from a female donor with multiple sclerosis, enrolled in a pregnancy study. The chain employs TRBV6-1 and TRBJ2-3, with D possibly TRBD1 on 5 matching bases. In nucleotides, the CDR3 is TGTGCCAGCAGTACAGGTACCAGCACAGATACGCAGTATTTT. Translation: CASSTGTSTDTQYF.